This T cell receptor (beta chain) was sequenced in a study of blood T cell repertoires in COVID-19. On the study more broadly: Some COVID-19 samples were acute and others convalescent; all came from the United States, Italy and Spain. Sample material is recorded as cDNA or gDNA derived from T cells, B-cell-depleted T cells, or PBMCs.

The CDR3 extends over 14 amino acids. The germline gives CDR1 ENHRY, CDR2 SYGVKD. Trimming removed 10 bases from V and 2 bases from J; junction bases left unmatched: 5. There are a few counts of this clone. Per the original methods: Nucleated cell number was recorded as an estimate derived from reference gene primer amplification. Clones were sequenced by immunoSEQ multiplex PCR, and TCRdb holds only the in-frame ones, with some missing. Clone size and V and J calls were adopted from that table, with D and trimming inferred from the DNA. The table lists 250,000 to 300,000 clones, approximately 81% of them singletons, with around 3% in the top ten.

The rearrangement joins TRBV10-3 to TRBJ1-5; 10 nucleotides align to TRBD1. The specimen was peripheral blood. This TCR was sampled from an older woman with active or convalescent COVID-19. The CDR3 DNA sequence: TGTGCCACCTCTGGGACAGGGGGCAATCAGCCCCAGCATTTT. As protein: CATSGTGGNQPQHF.